This is a list of T cell receptor beta chains from one sample in a study of identical twins. TCRdb reanalysed the 5' RACE reads using MiXCR and keeps one entry per CDR3 protein. The sample yields roughly 250,000 distinct CDR3 sequences, 7% seen once. These data are also associated with another study on yellow fever vaccine responses in identical twins.

Input material: memory (CD45RO+) T cells sorted from blood. Every receptor here comes from a woman aged 18-29 years in good health. Each CDR3 is given with its conserved first and last residue. The order of the fields is J gene, clone size, V gene, D gene, CDR3 DNA, CDR3 protein. A D gene is named only where the DNA matches it firmly. Only some rows state a clone size, as once, few, many or a class for expanded clones.

J: TRBJ2-2
size: many
V: TRBV5-5
D: NA
DNA: TGTGCCAGCAGCGTAAAGGGGGGCGGAGCGAACACCGGGGAGCTGTTTTTT
CDR3: CASSVKGGGANTGELFF

J: TRBJ2-3
size: many
V: TRBV2
D: NA
DNA: TGTGCCAGCAAGCAGGGCACAGATACGCAGTATTTT
CDR3: CASKQGTDTQYF

J: TRBJ1-3
size: many
V: TRBV5-8
D: NA
DNA: TGTGCCAGCAGCCCGGAAGGAGACGGGGACTCTGGAAACACCATATATTTT
CDR3: CASSPEGDGDSGNTIYF

J: TRBJ2-2
size: many
V: TRBV7-8
D: TRBD2
DNA: TGTGCCAGCAGCCCGACTAGCTCGAACACCGGGGAGCTGTTTTTT
CDR3: CASSPTSSNTGELFF

J: TRBJ2-1
size: many
V: TRBV13
D: TRBD2
DNA: TGTGCCAGCAGCTTAAAGACTAGCGGGAGGCGTCATGAGCAGTTCTTC
CDR3: CASSLKTSGRRHEQFF

J: TRBJ2-3
size: NA
V: TRBV6-5
D: TRBD1
DNA: TGTGCCAGCAGTTACTCGGGGACAGGGCCGGGCACAGATACGCAGTATTTT
CDR3: CASSYSGTGPGTDTQYF

J: TRBJ2-1
size: few
V: TRBV28
D: NA
DNA: TGTGCCAGCAGTACATTTTTCAATGAGCAGTTCTTC
CDR3: CASSTFFNEQFF

J: TRBJ2-2
size: many
V: TRBV10-3
D: NA
DNA: TGTGCCATCAGTGCCGTAGCGGCGGACACCGGGGAGCTGTTTTTT
CDR3: CAISAVAADTGELFF

J: TRBJ2-5
size: few
V: TRBV5-1
D: NA
DNA: TGCGCCAGCAGCCACACAATCGTCGGGACGGGGGAGACCCAGTACTTC
CDR3: CASSHTIVGTGETQYF

J: TRBJ2-5
size: NA
V: TRBV27
D: NA
DNA: TGTGCCAGCAGAGGTTTAGCCCGAGAGACCCAGTACTTC
CDR3: CASRGLARETQYF

J: TRBJ2-1
size: many
V: TRBV2
D: TRBD1
DNA: TGTGCCAGCTCAAGACAGGGGTGGATGAATGAGCAGTTCTTC
CDR3: CASSRQGWMNEQFF

J: TRBJ1-1
size: many
V: TRBV6-5
D: TRBD1
DNA: TGTGCCAGCAGTTACTCGACAGGGGACACTGAAGCTTTCTTT
CDR3: CASSYSTGDTEAFF

J: TRBJ2-5
size: few
V: TRBV5-1
D: NA
DNA: TGCGCCAGCACCGAAAGCCATCAAATGGGGACCCAGTACTTC
CDR3: CASTESHQMGTQYF

J: TRBJ2-1
size: many
V: TRBV9
D: TRBD2
DNA: TGTGCCAGCAGCACCACGGCAGCTAGCGGGATAAACAATGAGCAGTTCTTC
CDR3: CASSTTAASGINNEQFF

J: TRBJ1-6
size: NA
V: TRBV24-1
D: TRBD1
DNA: TGTGCCACTAGGACAGGTCGGGAGTCCTATAATTCACCCCTCCACTTT
CDR3: CATRTGRESYNSPLHF

J: TRBJ2-3
size: many
V: TRBV10-3
D: TRBD2
DNA: TGTGCCATCAGTGAGTCTACTAGCGGAATCCCAGCGGTATACACAGATACGCAGTATTTT
CDR3: CAISESTSGIPAVYTDTQYF

J: TRBJ1-1
size: NA
V: TRBV6-1
D: NA
DNA: TGTGCCAGCAGCCCGCTGGGGGCCAACACTGAAGCTTTCTTT
CDR3: CASSPLGANTEAFF

J: TRBJ2-3
size: NA
V: TRBV6-1
D: TRBD2
DNA: TGTGCCTGCAGTCGAGCGACTAGCGGGGCCACAGATACGCAGTATTTT
CDR3: CACSRATSGATDTQYF

J: TRBJ1-4
size: many
V: TRBV7-9
D: NA
DNA: TGTGCCAGCAGCTTAGGGACACAAAGCGGGGAAAAACTGTTTTTT
CDR3: CASSLGTQSGEKLFF

J: TRBJ2-7
size: few
V: TRBV11-1
D: TRBD2
DNA: TGTGCCAGCAGCTTACGTGCGGGAGGATCCTCCGAGCAGTACTTC
CDR3: CASSLRAGGSSEQYF

J: TRBJ2-7
size: few
V: TRBV7-2
D: NA
DNA: TGTGCCAGCAGCTTTAAAGTGGGAGATACCTACGAGCAGTACTTC
CDR3: CASSFKVGDTYEQYF

J: TRBJ1-6
size: NA
V: TRBV28
D: TRBD1
DNA: TGTGCCAGCAGAGCCGACAGGGTAGGGAATTCACCCCTCCACTTT
CDR3: CASRADRVGNSPLHF

J: TRBJ2-5
size: few
V: TRBV15
D: NA
DNA: TGTGCCACCAGCAGAGTTAGTCTGGGCGCCGGAAAAGAGACCCAGTACTTC
CDR3: CATSRVSLGAGKETQYF

J: TRBJ1-5
size: few
V: TRBV6-1
D: NA
DNA: TGTGCCAGCAGCTCCATTTCGTCGGGGCCCCAGCATTTT
CDR3: CASSSISSGPQHF

J: TRBJ2-7
size: many
V: TRBV27
D: TRBD2
DNA: TGTGCCAGCAGTTTATCCCCACTAGCGGGAGGCTCAATCGCTTCCTACGAGCAGTACTTC
CDR3: CASSLSPLAGGSIASYEQYF

J: TRBJ2-6
size: NA
V: TRBV4-1
D: NA
DNA: TGCGCCAGCAGCGCTGAGCAACCTGGGGCCAACGTCCTGACTTTC
CDR3: CASSAEQPGANVLTF

J: TRBJ1-6
size: once
V: TRBV7-9
D: NA
DNA: TGTGCCAGCAGCACCCTTGGGGCCTTTAATTCACCCCTCCACTTT
CDR3: CASSTLGAFNSPLHF

J: TRBJ2-3
size: NA
V: TRBV21-1
D: NA
DNA: TGTGCCAGCAGCCCAGGGGTATATGGCACAGATACGCAGTATTTT
CDR3: CASSPGVYGTDTQYF

J: TRBJ2-2
size: many
V: TRBV25-1
D: TRBD2
DNA: TGTGCCAGCAGTGGCCTTGGACTAGCGGAATTACGGAACACCGGGGAGCTGTTTTTT
CDR3: CASSGLGLAELRNTGELFF

J: TRBJ2-7
size: NA
V: TRBV3-1
D: TRBD2
DNA: TGTGCCAGCAGCCAAGATCGGGGGGGACCCATCCGCTTC
CDR3: CASSQDRGGPIRF

J: TRBJ2-3
size: NA
V: TRBV2
D: NA
DNA: TGTGCCAGCGGCGGGGTGGCGGTAGATACGCAGTATTTT
CDR3: CASGGVAVDTQYF

J: TRBJ2-1
size: few
V: TRBV12-5
D: TRBD2
DNA: TGTGCTAGTGGTTCCGGACTAGCGGGAGGCGACGCGTACAATGAGCAGTTCTTC
CDR3: CASGSGLAGGDAYNEQFF

J: TRBJ2-3
size: few
V: TRBV20-1
D: NA
DNA: TGCAGTGCCAGGCGGGGTCCGGGAGAGACAGATACGCAGTATTTT
CDR3: CSARRGPGETDTQYF